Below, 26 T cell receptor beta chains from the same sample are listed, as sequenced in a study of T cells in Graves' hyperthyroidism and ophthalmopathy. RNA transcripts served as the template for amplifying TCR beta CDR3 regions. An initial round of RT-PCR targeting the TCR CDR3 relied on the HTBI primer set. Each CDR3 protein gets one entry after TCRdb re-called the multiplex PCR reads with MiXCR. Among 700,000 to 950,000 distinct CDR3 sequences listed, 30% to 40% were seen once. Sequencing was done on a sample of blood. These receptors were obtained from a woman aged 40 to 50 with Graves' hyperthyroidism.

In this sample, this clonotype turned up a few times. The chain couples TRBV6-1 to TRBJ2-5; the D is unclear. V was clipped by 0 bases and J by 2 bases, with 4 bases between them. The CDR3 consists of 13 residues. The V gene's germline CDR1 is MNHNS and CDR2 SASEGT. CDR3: CASSEALQETQYF. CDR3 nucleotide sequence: TGTGCCAGCAGTGAAGCGCTTCAAGAGACCCAGTACTTC.

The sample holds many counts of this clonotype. DNA for the CDR3: TGTGCCAGCAGCTTAGGGTACGGGGGCTACACCTTC. Its translation: CASSLGYGGYTF. This chain connects TRBV7-2 to TRBJ1-2; no definite D call. CDR1 and CDR2 (germline): SGHTA, FQGNSA. This CDR3 spans 12 amino acids. Trimming shortened V by 1 base and J by 8 bases, and 8 bases separated the two germline ends.

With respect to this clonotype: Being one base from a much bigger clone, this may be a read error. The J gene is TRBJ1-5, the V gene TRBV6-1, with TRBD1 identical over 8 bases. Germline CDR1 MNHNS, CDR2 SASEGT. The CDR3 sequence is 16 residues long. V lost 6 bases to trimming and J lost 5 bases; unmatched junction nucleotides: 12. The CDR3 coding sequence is TGTGCCAGCAGAGCGACAGGGGAGGAGGGCGATCAGCCCCAGCATTTT. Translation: CASRATGEEGDQPQHF.

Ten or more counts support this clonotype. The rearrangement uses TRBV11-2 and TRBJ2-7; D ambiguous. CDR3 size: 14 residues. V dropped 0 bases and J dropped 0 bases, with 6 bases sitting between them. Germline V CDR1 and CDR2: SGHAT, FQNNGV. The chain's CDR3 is CASSLEVHSYEQYF. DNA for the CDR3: TGTGCCAGCAGCTTAGAGGTCCACTCCTACGAGCAGTACTTC.

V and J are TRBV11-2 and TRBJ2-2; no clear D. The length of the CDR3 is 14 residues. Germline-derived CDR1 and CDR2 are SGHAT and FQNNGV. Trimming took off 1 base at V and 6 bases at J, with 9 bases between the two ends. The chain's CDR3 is CASSLVRTAGELFF. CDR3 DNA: TGTGCCAGCAGCTTAGTCAGGACGGCCGGGGAGCTGTTTTTT. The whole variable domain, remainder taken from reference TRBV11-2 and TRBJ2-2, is EAGVAQSPRYKIIEKRQSVAFWCNPISGHATLYWYQQILGQGPKLLIQFQNNGVVDDSQLPKDRFSAERLKGVDSTLKIQPAKLEDSAVYLCASSLVRTAGELFFGEGSRLTVL.

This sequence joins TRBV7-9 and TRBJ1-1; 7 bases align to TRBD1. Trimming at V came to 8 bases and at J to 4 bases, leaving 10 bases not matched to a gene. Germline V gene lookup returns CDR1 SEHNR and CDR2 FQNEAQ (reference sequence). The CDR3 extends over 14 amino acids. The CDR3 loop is CASSPLAGGTEAFF. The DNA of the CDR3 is TGTGCCAGCTCACCGCTGGCAGGGGGCACTGAAGCTTTCTTT.

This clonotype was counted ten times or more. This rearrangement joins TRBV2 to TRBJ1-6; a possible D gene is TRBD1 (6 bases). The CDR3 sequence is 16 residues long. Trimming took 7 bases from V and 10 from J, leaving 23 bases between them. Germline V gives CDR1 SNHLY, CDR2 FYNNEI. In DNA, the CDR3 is TGTGCCAGCAAGAAGGACAGCCTCAGAACTTTATCACCCCTCCACTTT. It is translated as CASKKDSLRTLSPLHF.

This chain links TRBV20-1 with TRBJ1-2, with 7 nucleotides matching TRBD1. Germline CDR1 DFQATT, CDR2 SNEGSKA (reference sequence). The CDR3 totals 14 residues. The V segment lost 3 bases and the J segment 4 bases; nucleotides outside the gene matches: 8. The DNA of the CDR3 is TGCAGTGCTAGGGCGGGGGGACAGCCCTATGGCTACACCTTC. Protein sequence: CSARAGGQPYGYTF.

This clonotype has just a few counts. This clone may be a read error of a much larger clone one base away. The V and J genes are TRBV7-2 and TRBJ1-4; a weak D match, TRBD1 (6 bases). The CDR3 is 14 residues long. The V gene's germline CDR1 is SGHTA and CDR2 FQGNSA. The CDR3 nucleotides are TGTGCCGGCAGCTTAGGACAGTTTAATGAAAAACTGTTTTTT. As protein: CAGSLGQFNEKLFF. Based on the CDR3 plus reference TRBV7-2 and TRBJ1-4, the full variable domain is GAGVSQSPSNKVTEKGKDVELRCDPISGHTALYWYRQSLGQGLEFLIYFQGNSAPDKSGLPSDRFSAERTGGSVSTLTIQRTQQEDSAVYLCAGSLGQFNEKLFFGSGTQLSVL.

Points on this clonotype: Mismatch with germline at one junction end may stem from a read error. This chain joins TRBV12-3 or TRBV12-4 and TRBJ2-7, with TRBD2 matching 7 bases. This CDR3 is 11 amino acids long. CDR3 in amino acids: CASRLAGEQYF. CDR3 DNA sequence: TGTGCCAGCAGGTTAGCGGGCGAGCAGTACTTC.

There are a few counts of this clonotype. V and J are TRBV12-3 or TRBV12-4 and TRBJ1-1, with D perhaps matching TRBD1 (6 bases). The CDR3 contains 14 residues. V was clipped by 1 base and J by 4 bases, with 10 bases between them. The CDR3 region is CASSLGRTVTEAFF. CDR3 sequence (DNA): TGTGCCAGCAGTTTAGGGCGGACAGTCACTGAAGCTTTCTTT.

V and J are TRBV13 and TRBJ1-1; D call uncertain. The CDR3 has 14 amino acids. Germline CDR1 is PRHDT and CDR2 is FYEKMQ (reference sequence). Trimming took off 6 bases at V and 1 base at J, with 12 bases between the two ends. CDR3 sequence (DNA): TGTGCCAGCAGTTCCGAGCCAGGGAACACTGAAGCTTTCTTT. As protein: CASSSEPGNTEAFF. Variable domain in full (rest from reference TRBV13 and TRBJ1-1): AAGVIQSPRHLIKEKRETATLKCYPIPRHDTVYWYQQGPGQDPQFLISFYEKMQSDKGSIPDRFSAQQFSDYHSELNMSSLELGDSALYFCASSSEPGNTEAFFGQGTRLTVV.

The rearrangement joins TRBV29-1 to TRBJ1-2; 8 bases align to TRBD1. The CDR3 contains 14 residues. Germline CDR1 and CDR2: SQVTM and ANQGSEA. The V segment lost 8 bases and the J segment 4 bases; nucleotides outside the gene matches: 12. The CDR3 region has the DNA TGCAGCTTAGCAGCCAGGGGGCGAGGCTATGGCTACACCTTC. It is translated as CSLAARGRGYGYTF.

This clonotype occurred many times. CDR3 residues: CATGGQKAFF. The CDR3 coding sequence is TGTGCCACCGGCGGACAGAAAGCTTTCTTT. The V call is TRBV10-3, the J call TRBJ1-1; D possibly corresponds to TRBD1 (6 bases). From germline, CDR1 is ENHRY and CDR2 SYGVKD. The V and J ends lost 10 bases and 9 bases respectively, with 12 bases between them. The CDR3 length is 10 residues.

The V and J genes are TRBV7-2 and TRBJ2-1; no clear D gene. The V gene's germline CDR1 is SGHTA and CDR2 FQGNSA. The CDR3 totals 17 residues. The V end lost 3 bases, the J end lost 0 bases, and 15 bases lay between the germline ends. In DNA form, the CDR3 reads TGTGCCAGCAGCTTGAAAGGCCAGTTGAGCTCCTACAATGAGCAGTTCTTC. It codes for CASSLKGQLSSYNEQFF.

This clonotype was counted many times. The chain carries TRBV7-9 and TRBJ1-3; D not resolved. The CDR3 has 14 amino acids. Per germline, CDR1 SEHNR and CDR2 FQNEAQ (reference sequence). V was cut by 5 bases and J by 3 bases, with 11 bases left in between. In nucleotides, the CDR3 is TGTGCCAGCAGCCCAACAGAAGGTGGAAACACCATATATTTT. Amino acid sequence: CASSPTEGGNTIYF.

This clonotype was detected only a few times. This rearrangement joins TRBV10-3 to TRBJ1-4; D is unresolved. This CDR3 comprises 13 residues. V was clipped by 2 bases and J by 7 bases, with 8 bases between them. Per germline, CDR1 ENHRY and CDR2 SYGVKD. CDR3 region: CAISEARFEKLFF. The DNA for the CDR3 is TGTGCCATCAGTGAGGCCAGGTTTGAAAAACTGTTTTTT.

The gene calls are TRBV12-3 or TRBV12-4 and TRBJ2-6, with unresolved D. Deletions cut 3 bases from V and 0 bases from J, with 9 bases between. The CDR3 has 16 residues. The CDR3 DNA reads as TGTGCCAGCAGTTTTCAGGCCCTCTCTGGGGCCAACGTCCTGACTTTC. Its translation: CASSFQALSGANVLTF.

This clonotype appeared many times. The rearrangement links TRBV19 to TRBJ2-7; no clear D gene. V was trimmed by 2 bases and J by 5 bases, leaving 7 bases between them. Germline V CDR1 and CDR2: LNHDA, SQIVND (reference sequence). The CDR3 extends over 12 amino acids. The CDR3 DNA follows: TGTGCCAGTAGTATATCCGACCACGAGCAGTACTTC. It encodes CASSISDHEQYF.

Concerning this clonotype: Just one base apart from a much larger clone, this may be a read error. CDR3 region: CASSPGGRKLVF. CDR3 bases: TGTGCCAGCAGCCCGGGGGGGCGGAAACTGGTTTTT. The rearrangement joins TRBV14 to TRBJ1-4; maybe TRBD1 (6 bases). This CDR3 region has 12 residues. The germline V gene encodes CDR1 SGHDN and CDR2 FVKESK.

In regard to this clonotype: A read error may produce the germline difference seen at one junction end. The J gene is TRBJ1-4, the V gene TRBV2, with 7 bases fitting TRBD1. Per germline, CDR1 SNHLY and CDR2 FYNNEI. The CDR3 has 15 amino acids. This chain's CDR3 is CASSPGQDGDEKLLF. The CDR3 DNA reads TGTGCCAGCAGTCCCGGACAGGACGGAGATGAAAAACTGCTTTTT. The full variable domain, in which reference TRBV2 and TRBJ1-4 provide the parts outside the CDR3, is EPEVTQTPSHQVTQMGQEVILRCVPISNHLYFYWYRQILGQKVEFLVSFYNNEISEKSEIFDDQFSVERPDGSNFTLKIRSTKLEDSAMYFCASSPGQDGDEKLLFGSGTQLSVL.

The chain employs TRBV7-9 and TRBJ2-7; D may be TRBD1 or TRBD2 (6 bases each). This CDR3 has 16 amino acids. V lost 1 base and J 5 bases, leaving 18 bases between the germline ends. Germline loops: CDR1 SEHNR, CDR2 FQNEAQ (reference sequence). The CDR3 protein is CASSLVHKGGPDEQYF. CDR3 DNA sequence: TGTGCCAGCAGCTTAGTACATAAGGGGGGCCCGGACGAGCAGTACTTC.

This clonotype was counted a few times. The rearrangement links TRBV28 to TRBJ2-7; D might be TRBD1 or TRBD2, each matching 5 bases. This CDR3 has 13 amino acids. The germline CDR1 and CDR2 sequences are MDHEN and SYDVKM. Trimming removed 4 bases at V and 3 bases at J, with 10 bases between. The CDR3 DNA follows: TGTGCCAGCAGTTCCCGGGACCTCTACGAGCAGTACTTC. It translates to CASSSRDLYEQYF.

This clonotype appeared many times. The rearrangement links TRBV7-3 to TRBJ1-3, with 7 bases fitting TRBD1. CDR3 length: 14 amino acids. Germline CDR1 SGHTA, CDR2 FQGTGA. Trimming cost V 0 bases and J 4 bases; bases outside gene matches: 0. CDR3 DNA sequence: TGTGCCAGCAGCTTAACGACAGGGGGAAACACCATATATTTT. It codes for CASSLTTGGNTIYF. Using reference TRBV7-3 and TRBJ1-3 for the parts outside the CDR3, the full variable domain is GAGVSQTPSNKVTEKGKYVELRCDPISGHTALYWYRQSLGQGPEFLIYFQGTGAADDSGLPNDRFFAVRPEGSVSTLKIQRTERGDSAVYLCASSLTTGGNTIYFGEGSWLTVV.

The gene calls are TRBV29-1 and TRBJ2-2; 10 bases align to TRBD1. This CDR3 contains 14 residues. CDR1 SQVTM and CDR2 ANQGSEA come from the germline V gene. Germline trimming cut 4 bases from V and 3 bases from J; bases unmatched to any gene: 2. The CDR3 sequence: CSVVGTGDTGELFF. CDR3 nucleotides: TGCAGCGTTGTGGGGACAGGGGACACCGGGGAGCTGTTTTTT.

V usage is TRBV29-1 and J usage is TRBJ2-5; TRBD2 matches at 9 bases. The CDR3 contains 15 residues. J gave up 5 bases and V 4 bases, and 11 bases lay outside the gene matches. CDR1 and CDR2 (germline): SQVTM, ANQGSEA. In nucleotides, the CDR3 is TGCAGCGTTGTGCTCGCGCGGGGGGGCCCCGAGACCCAGTACTTC. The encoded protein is CSVVLARGGPETQYF.